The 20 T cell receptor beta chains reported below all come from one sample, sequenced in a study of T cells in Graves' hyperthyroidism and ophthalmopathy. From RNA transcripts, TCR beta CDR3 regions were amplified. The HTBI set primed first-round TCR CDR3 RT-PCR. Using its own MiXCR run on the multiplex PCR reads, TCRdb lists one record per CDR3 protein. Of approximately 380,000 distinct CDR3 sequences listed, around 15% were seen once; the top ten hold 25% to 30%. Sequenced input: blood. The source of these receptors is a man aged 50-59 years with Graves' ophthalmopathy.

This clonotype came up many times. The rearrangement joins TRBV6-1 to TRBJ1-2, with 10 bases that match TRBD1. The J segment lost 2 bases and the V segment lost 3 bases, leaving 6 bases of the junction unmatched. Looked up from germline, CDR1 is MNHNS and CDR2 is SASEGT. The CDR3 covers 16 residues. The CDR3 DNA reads TGTGCCAGCAGTGAGCGTTTGGACAGGGGGAACTATGGCTACACCTTC. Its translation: CASSERLDRGNYGYTF.

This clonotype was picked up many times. CDR3 sequence (DNA): TGTGCCAGCAGTTTAGATGTGGCCTCCGGAGAGACCCAGTACTTC. As protein: CASSLDVASGETQYF. The chain employs TRBV12-3 or TRBV12-4 and TRBJ2-5; D remains unclear. Trimming shortened V by 1 base and J by 4 bases, and 13 bases separated the two germline ends. The CDR3 loop spans 15 amino acids.

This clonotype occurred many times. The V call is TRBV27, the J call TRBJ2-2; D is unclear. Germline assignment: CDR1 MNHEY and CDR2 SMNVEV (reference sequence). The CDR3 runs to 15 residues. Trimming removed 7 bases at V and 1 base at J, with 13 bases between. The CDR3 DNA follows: TGTGCCAGCAAGAGAGACCAGGAGAACACCGGGGAGCTGTTTTTT. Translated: CASKRDQENTGELFF.

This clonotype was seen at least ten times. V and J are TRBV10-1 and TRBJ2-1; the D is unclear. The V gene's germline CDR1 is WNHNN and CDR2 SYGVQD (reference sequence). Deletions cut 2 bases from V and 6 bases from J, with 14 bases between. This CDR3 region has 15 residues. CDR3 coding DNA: TGCGCCAGCAGTGAGCTGGCGGTCCAAGGCAATGAGCAGTTCTTC. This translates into CASSELAVQGNEQFF.

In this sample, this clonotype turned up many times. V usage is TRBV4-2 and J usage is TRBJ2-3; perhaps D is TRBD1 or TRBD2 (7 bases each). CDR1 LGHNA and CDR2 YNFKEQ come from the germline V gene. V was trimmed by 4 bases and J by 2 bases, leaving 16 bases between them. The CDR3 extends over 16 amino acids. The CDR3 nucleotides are TGTGCCAGCAGCCTGCAGGGGGGAGGGCCCACAGATACGCAGTATTTT. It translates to CASSLQGGGPTDTQYF.

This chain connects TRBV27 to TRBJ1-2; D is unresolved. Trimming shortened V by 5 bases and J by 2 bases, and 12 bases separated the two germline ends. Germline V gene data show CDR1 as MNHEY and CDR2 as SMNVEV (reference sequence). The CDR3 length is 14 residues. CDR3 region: CASSRKLNNYGYTF. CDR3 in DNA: TGTGCCAGCAGTCGAAAGCTGAACAACTATGGCTACACCTTC.

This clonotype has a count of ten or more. The CDR3 sequence is CASSPPESYEQYF. CDR3 nucleotides: TGTGCCAGCTCACCACCAGAATCCTACGAGCAGTACTTC. V is TRBV18 and J is TRBJ2-7, with unresolved D. The CDR3 spans 13 residues. V lost 0 bases to trimming and J lost 1 base, with 4 bases between them. The germline V gene encodes CDR1 KGHSH and CDR2 LQKENI.

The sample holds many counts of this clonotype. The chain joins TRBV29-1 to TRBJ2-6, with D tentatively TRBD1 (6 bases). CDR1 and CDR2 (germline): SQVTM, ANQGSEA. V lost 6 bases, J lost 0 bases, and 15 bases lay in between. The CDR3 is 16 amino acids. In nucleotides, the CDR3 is TGCAGCGTCGCACGGGACACAGACTCTGGGGCCAACGTCCTGACTTTC. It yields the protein CSVARDTDSGANVLTF. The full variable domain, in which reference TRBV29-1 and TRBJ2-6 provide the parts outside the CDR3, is SAVISQKPSRDICQRGTSLTIQCQVDSQVTMMFWYRQQPGQSLTLIATANQGSEATYESGFVIDKFPISRPNLTFSTLTVSNMSPEDSSIYLCSVARDTDSGANVLTFGAGSRLTVL.

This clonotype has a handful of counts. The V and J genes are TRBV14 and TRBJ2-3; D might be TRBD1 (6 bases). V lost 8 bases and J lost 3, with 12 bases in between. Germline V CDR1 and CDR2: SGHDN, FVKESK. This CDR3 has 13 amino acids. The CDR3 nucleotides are TGTGCCAGCCTACAGGGATCGACAGATACGCAGTATTTT. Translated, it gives CASLQGSTDTQYF. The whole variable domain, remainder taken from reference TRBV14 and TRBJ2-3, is EAGVTQFPSHSVIEKGQTVTLRCDPISGHDNLYWYRRVMGKEIKFLLHFVKESKQDESGMPNNRFLAERTGGTYSTLKVQPAELEDSGVYFCASLQGSTDTQYFGPGTRLTVL.

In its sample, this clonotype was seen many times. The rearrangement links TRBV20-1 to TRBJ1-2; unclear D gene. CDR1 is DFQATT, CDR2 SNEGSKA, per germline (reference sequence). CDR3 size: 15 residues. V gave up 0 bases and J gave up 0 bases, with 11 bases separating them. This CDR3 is CSARDLAGTNYGYTF. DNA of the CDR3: TGCAGTGCTAGAGATTTAGCCGGAACTAACTATGGCTACACCTTC.

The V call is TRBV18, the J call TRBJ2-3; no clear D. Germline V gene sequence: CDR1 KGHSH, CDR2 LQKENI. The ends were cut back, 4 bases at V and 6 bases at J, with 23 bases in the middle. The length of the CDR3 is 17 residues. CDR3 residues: CASSLLAADDLGDTQYF. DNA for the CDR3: TGTGCCAGCTCACTGCTGGCGGCGGACGACCTAGGGGATACGCAGTATTTT.

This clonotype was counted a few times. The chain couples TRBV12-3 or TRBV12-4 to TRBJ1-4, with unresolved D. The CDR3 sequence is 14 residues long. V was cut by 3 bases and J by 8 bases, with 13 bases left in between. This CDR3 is CASSLVGFEEKLFF. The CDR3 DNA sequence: TGTGCCAGCAGTTTGGTAGGTTTTGAGGAAAAACTGTTTTTT.

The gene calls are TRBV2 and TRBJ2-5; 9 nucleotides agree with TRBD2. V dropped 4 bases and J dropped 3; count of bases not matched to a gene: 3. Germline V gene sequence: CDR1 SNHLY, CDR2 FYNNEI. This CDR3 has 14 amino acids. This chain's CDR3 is CASSGASGEETQYF. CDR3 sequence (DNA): TGTGCCAGCAGTGGGGCTAGCGGGGAAGAGACCCAGTACTTC.

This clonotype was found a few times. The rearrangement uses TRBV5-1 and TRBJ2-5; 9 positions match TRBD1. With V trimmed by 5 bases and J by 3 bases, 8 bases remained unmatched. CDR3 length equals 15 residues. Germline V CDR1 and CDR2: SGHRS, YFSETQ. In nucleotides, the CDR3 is TGCGCCAGCAGGACAGGGGGAACTATAGAAGAGACCCAGTACTTC. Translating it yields CASRTGGTIEETQYF.

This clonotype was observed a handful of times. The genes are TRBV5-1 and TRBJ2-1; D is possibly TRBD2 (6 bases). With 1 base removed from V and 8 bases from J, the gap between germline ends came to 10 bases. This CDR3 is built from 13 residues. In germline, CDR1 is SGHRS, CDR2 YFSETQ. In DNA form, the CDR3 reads TGCGCCAGCAGCTTGCCCCCTAGCGATGAGCAGTTCTTC. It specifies CASSLPPSDEQFF.

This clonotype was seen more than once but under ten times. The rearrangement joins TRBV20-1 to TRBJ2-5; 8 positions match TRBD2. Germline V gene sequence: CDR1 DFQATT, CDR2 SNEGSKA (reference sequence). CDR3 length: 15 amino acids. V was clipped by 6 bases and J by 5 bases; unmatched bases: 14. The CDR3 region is CSAPALLAGLETQYF. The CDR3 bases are TGCAGTGCCCCGGCTCTCCTAGCGGGCTTGGAGACCCAGTACTTC.

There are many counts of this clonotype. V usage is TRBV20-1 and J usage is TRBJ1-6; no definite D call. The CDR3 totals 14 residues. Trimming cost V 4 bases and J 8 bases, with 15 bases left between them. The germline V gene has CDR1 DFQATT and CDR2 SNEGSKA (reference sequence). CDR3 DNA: TGCAGTGCTAAGAGGGCCGGTGTGGATTCACCCCTCCACTTT. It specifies CSAKRAGVDSPLHF.

Here the CDR3 DNA reads TGCAGCGTTGAATGGACAGGGGGTAAGAACACTGAAGCTTTCTTT. Residues: CSVEWTGGKNTEAFF. V and J are TRBV29-1 and TRBJ1-1, with 10 bases matching TRBD1. The CDR3 is made up of 15 amino acids. Germline CDR1 and CDR2: SQVTM and ANQGSEA. The V segment lost 2 bases and the J segment 1 base; nucleotides outside the gene matches: 4. Supplemented by reference TRBV29-1 and TRBJ1-1, the full variable domain reads SAVISQKPSRDICQRGTSLTIQCQVDSQVTMMFWYRQQPGQSLTLIATANQGSEATYESGFVIDKFPISRPNLTFSTLTVSNMSPEDSSIYLCSVEWTGGKNTEAFFGQGTRLTVV.

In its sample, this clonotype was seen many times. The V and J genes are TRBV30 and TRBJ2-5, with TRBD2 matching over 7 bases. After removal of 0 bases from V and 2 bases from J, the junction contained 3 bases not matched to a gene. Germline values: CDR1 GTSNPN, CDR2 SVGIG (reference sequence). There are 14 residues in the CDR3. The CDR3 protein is CAWSVSGKQETQYF. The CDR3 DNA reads TGTGCCTGGAGTGTAAGCGGGAAACAAGAGACCCAGTACTTC.

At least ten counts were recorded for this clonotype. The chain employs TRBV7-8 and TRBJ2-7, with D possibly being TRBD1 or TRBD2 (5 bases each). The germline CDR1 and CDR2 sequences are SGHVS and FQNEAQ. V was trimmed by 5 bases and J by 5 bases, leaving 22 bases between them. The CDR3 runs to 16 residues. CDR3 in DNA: TGTGCCAGCAGCCCCGGGCCTCAGAGGGGTAAAGACGAGCAGTACTTC. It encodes CASSPGPQRGKDEQYF.